Below are 26 T cell receptor beta chains sequenced from a single sample in a study of cytomegalovirus exposure and HLA in healthy donors listed by TCRdb under 2017. The method behind the library was the immunoSEQ multiplex PCR assay. The multiplex PCR relied on a mix of 60 forward primers for TCR Vbeta segments and 13 reverse primers for TCR Jbeta segments. TCRdb took this table from immuneACCESS and kept in-frame rearrangements with V and J called. Such tables lack part of the clones; where checked against another copy, unresolved V genes explain under half of the gap, and the rest is unexplained. For this sample the table gives 110,000 or so clones, of which roughly 80% were detected only once. In total, the top ten clones hold approximately 5% of the sample. What was sequenced was PBMCs. These receptors originate from a woman in her twenties or thirties in good health and CMV-seropositive.

The rearrangement joins TRBV27 to TRBJ2-1, with D unresolved. This CDR3 is 14 amino acids long. Germline CDR1 is MNHEY and CDR2 is SMNVEV (reference sequence). V was shortened by 6 bases and J by 9 bases, with 18 bases between the two germline ends. CDR3 nucleotides: TGTGCCAGCAGGGAGATTAGTAGCCCGCCTGAGCAGTTCTTC. Translation: CASREISSPPEQFF.

CDR3 loop: CAWSARGLSAFNEQFF. DNA for the CDR3: TGTGCCTGGAGTGCCAGGGGTCTGTCAGCCTTCAATGAGCAGTTCTTC. J is TRBJ2-1 and V is TRBV30; D perhaps matches TRBD1 (6 bases). CDR1 and CDR2 (germline): GTSNPN, SVGIG (reference sequence). CDR3 length equals 16 residues. The V gene lost 1 base and the J gene lost 6 bases, with 19 bases spanning the gap.

The gene calls are TRBV18 and TRBJ1-1; the D is unclear. Between the trimmed V and J ends, which lost 2 bases and 1 base, there was a span of 8 bases. In germline, CDR1 is KGHSH, CDR2 LQKENI. This CDR3 comprises 14 residues. CDR3 bases: TGTGCCAGCTCACCAATACAGAGGAACACTGAAGCTTTCTTT. This translates into CASSPIQRNTEAFF.

This chain connects TRBV11-3 to TRBJ1-1, with a tentative D call TRBD1 (6 bases). Germline loops: CDR1 SGHNT, CDR2 YENEEA. Trimming cost V 3 bases and J 5 bases, with 16 bases left between them. This CDR3 is 15 amino acids long. CDR3 DNA sequence: TGTGCCAGCAGCTTCCCACAGGGCGGTGGGACTGAAGCTTTCTTT. Its protein product is CASSFPQGGGTEAFF.

The V call is TRBV9, the J call TRBJ2-1, with 8 bases fitting TRBD1. In germline, CDR1 is SGDLS, CDR2 YYNGEE. The V and J ends lost 3 bases and 7 bases, in that order; junction bases with no gene match: 9. This CDR3 region has 15 residues. CDR3: CASSAGAGGMNEQFF. CDR3 in DNA: TGTGCCAGCAGCGCCGGGGCAGGGGGCATGAATGAGCAGTTCTTC.

The chain joins TRBV30 to TRBJ2-7; TRBD1 matches 8 bases. Germline assignment: CDR1 GTSNPN and CDR2 SVGIG (reference sequence). V dropped 2 bases and J dropped 0; count of bases not matched to a gene: 9. The CDR3 consists of 16 residues. The CDR3 DNA reads as TGTGCCTGGAGTAACGAGGGGGACAGGAGCTCCTACGAGCAGTACTTC. This encodes CAWSNEGDRSSYEQYF.

The sample holds a few counts of this clone. The chain is built from TRBV11-3 and TRBJ2-7; D remains ambiguous. This CDR3 is built from 11 residues. Deletions cut 4 bases from V and 6 bases from J, with 7 bases between. Germline CDR1 and CDR2: SGHNT and YENEEA. The CDR3 loop reads CASSSTGEQYF. CDR3 sequence (DNA): TGTGCCAGCAGCTCCACTGGCGAGCAGTACTTC.

V usage is TRBV15 and J usage is TRBJ1-2; D ambiguous. CDR3 length equals 15 residues. Trimming removed 1 base from V and 4 bases from J, with 13 bases in between. CDR1 and CDR2 from the germline V gene are LNHNV and YYDKDF (reference sequence). This chain's CDR3 is CATSRVPGPLYGYTF. The CDR3 DNA is TGTGCCACCAGCAGAGTTCCAGGCCCCCTCTATGGCTACACCTTC.

The sample holds a few counts of this clone. The gene calls are TRBV5-1 and TRBJ1-2; TRBD1 is a possible D gene (6 bases). Deletions cut 3 bases from V and 8 bases from J, with 23 bases between. The CDR3 totals 16 residues. CDR1 and CDR2 (germline): SGHRS, YFSETQ. The CDR3 DNA reads as TGCGCCAGCAGCTCGGGCCGACAGGAATTAACTATCGGCTACACCTTC. This gives the protein CASSSGRQELTIGYTF.

The CDR3 spells CASTTPRENTEAFF. The CDR3 DNA is TGTGCCAGCACAACCCCTAGAGAGAACACTGAAGCTTTCTTT. The rearrangement links TRBV5-4 to TRBJ1-1; D not certain. The ends were cut back, 6 bases at V and 1 base at J, with 13 bases in the middle. CDR1 and CDR2 from the germline V gene are SGHNT and YYREEE (reference sequence). The CDR3 spans 14 residues. Complete variable domain (other parts from reference TRBV5-4 and TRBJ1-1): ETGVTQSPTHLIKTRGQQVTLRCSSQSGHNTVSWYQQALGQGPQFIFQYYREEENGRGNFPPRFSGLQFPNYSSELNVNALELDDSALYLCASTTPRENTEAFFGQGTRLTVV.

This clone was seen a single time. The V and J genes are TRBV27 and TRBJ1-2; tentatively, D is TRBD1 (6 bases). V was trimmed by 1 base and J by 6 bases, leaving 12 bases between them. This CDR3 is built from 14 residues. Germline V gene lookup returns CDR1 MNHEY and CDR2 SMNVEV (reference sequence). The CDR3 coding sequence is TGTGCCAGCAGTTTATTAAGGGGGGGGGATGGCTACACCTTC. Translated, it gives CASSLLRGGDGYTF.

The rearrangement uses TRBV5-6 and TRBJ1-5; TRBD1 is a possible D gene (6 bases). CDR3 length: 14 residues. Germline CDR1 reads SGHDT; CDR2 reads YYEEEE. Trimming stripped 4 bases from V and 3 bases from J, with 11 bases between. The CDR3 nucleotides read TGTGCCAGCAGCACGGGACAACACAATCAGCCCCAGCATTTT. It specifies CASSTGQHNQPQHF.

The CDR3 protein is CSVAQGGATNEKLFF. The CDR3, as DNA: TGCAGCGTTGCGCAAGGGGGAGCAACTAATGAAAAACTGTTTTTT. The chain is built from TRBV29-1 and TRBJ1-4; D may be TRBD1 (6 bases). The CDR3 runs to 15 residues. V gave up 4 bases and J gave up 0 bases, with 12 bases separating them. Looked up from germline, CDR1 is SQVTM and CDR2 is ANQGSEA.

This rearrangement joins TRBV27 to TRBJ1-2, with a possible D match to TRBD1 (5 bases). This CDR3 contains 15 residues. Trimming removed 6 bases from V and 6 bases from J, with 20 bases in between. Germline V lookup: CDR1 MNHEY, CDR2 SMNVEV (reference sequence). The CDR3 is CASRLLPPREDGYTF. CDR3 bases: TGTGCCAGCAGACTATTACCCCCCAGGGAAGATGGCTACACCTTC.

The chain joins TRBV9 to TRBJ1-5, with unresolved D. The CDR3 loop spans 16 amino acids. Trimming removed 0 bases at V and 0 bases at J, with 10 bases between. Per the germline V gene, CDR1 is SGDLS and CDR2 is YYNGEE. The CDR3 DNA reads as TGTGCCAGCAGCGTAGGGGCAGGTAGTAGCAATCAGCCCCAGCATTTT. It specifies CASSVGAGSSNQPQHF.

The chain employs TRBV21-1 and TRBJ1-1; the table gives TRBD1 as D, unverified against the DNA. TRBV21-1 is a known pseudogene. The CDR3 extends over 15 amino acids. This CDR3 reads CASSKGGDSQPEAFF. CDR3 nucleotides: TGTGCCAGCAGCAAAGGGGGGGACAGTCAACCTGAAGCTTTCTTT.

V is TRBV5-1 and J is TRBJ1-1; 8 bases match TRBD1. V shed 9 bases and J 1 base; nucleotides not matched to a gene: 5. Germline CDR1 reads SGHRS; CDR2 reads YFSETQ. This CDR3 region has 13 residues. In DNA, the CDR3 is TGCGCCACCCAGGGGGCTGGGAACACTGAAGCTTTCTTT. Encoded protein: CATQGAGNTEAFF.

The rearrangement joins TRBV19 to TRBJ2-1, with 8 bases identical to TRBD2. The V segment lost 9 bases and the J segment 5 bases; nucleotides outside the gene matches: 9. The CDR3 extends over 14 amino acids. Germline V lookup: CDR1 LNHDA, CDR2 SQIVND (reference sequence). This CDR3 is CASSGRGAHNEQFF. The DNA of the CDR3 is TGTGCCAGCTCTGGGCGGGGGGCCCACAATGAGCAGTTCTTC.

The V and J genes are TRBV5-1 and TRBJ2-1, with D unresolved. CDR3 length: 17 amino acids. CDR1 and CDR2 from the germline V gene are SGHRS and YFSETQ. Trimming removed 0 bases at V and 4 bases at J, with 17 bases between. DNA for the CDR3: TGCGCCAGCAGCTTGGGGGCAAACCCCAATCAGTACAATGAGCAGTTCTTC. It translates to CASSLGANPNQYNEQFF.

The chain has TRBV25-1 and TRBJ2-1, with a tentative D call TRBD1 (5 bases). This CDR3 is 17 amino acids long. CDR1 MGHDK and CDR2 SYGVNS come from the germline V gene. The V gene lost 5 bases and the J gene lost 0 bases, with 17 bases spanning the gap. CDR3 DNA: TGTGCCAGCAGTCCACTTGGGGCAGAGAGCTCCTACAATGAGCAGTTCTTC. It codes for CASSPLGAESSYNEQFF.

The chain has TRBV7-2 and TRBJ1-2; D is unresolved. The CDR3 has 14 amino acids. The germline V and J ends were trimmed by 3 bases and 0 bases, with 8 bases remaining between them. CDR1 and CDR2 (germline): SGHTA, FQGNSA. The DNA of the CDR3 is TGTGCCAGCAGCTTGAGGAGGTCTAACTATGGCTACACCTTC. Encoded protein: CASSLRRSNYGYTF.

The V and J genes are TRBV5-1 and TRBJ2-7, with TRBD1 as a possible D gene (5 bases). V lost 3 bases and J lost 2, with 12 bases in between. CDR3 length: 14 residues. The germline V gene has CDR1 SGHRS and CDR2 YFSETQ. The CDR3 reads CASSSWTPTYEQYF. In DNA form, the CDR3 reads TGCGCCAGCAGCTCGTGGACACCTACCTACGAGCAGTACTTC.

This clone was seen a handful of times. This chain connects TRBV30 to TRBJ1-2; D possibly corresponds to TRBD1 (6 bases). This CDR3 is built from 14 residues. The V and J ends lost 3 bases and 4 bases respectively, with 15 bases between them. Germline CDR1 reads GTSNPN; CDR2 reads SVGIG (reference sequence). CDR3 protein: CAWRTTWTAYGYTF. The CDR3 bases are TGTGCCTGGAGGACAACCTGGACAGCCTATGGCTACACCTTC.

This clone was observed a handful of times. J is TRBJ2-5 and V is TRBV5-6; 10 nucleotides line up with TRBD2. CDR3 length equals 15 residues. Germline loops: CDR1 SGHDT, CDR2 YYEEEE. V dropped 1 base and J dropped 5; count of bases not matched to a gene: 5. CDR3 bases: TGTGCCAGCAGCTTGTTAGCGGGGGGTAGGGAGACCCAGTACTTC. Translated, it gives CASSLLAGGRETQYF.

This clone appeared a few times. The V call is TRBV9, the J call TRBJ1-1, with TRBD1 matching 10 bases. The V gene end was trimmed by 1 base and the J gene end by 1 base; junction bases not matched to a gene: 7. The CDR3 extends over 17 amino acids. Germline loops: CDR1 SGDLS, CDR2 YYNGEE. The CDR3 region has the DNA TGTGCCAGCAGCGTATCGGGGACAGGGGTATCGAACACTGAAGCTTTCTTT. Translating it yields CASSVSGTGVSNTEAFF.

This clone was found once. The chain joins TRBV5-6 to TRBJ2-1; 9 bases align to TRBD1. V lost 4 bases, J lost 3 bases, and 8 bases stayed unmatched. There are 16 residues in the CDR3. The germline gives CDR1 SGHDT, CDR2 YYEEEE. The CDR3, as DNA: TGTGCCAGCAGCCCGAACAGGGGGCGCGTCTACAATGAGCAGTTCTTC. Protein product: CASSPNRGRVYNEQFF.